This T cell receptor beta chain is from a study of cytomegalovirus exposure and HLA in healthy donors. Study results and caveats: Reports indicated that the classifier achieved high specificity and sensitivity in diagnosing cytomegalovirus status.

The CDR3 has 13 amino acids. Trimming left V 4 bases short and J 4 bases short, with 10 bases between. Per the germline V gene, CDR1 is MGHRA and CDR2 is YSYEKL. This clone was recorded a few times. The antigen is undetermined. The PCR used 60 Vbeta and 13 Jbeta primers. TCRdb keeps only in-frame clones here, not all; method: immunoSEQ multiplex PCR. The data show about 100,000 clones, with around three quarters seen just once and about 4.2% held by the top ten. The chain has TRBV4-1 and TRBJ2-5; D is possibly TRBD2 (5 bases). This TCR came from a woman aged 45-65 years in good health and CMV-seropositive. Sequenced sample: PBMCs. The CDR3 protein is CASSPEGGETQYF. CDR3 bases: TGCGCCAGCAGCCCAGAAGGAGGAGAGACCCAGTACTTC.